Reported below is one TCR beta chain. This clonotype appeared a few times. The antigen this receptor binds is unknown. There are no base qualities to consult, and no much larger clone falls within one base. This was a case-control study nested in a cohort of healthcare workers in London, UK, who had nasopharyngeal swab PCR tests and blood samples taken every week. Healthcare workers were enrolled in the week of the UK lockdown, from 23 to 31 March 2020, and were followed every week for up to roughly 16 weeks. The library was built by means of 5' RACE. The data were produced on a NextSeq 500. Unique molecular identifiers were attached to individual cDNA molecules in the TCR library protocol so that sequencing error and PCR bias could be corrected. Both TCR alpha and beta chains were sequenced, and tight co-correlation was observed between alpha and beta sequence abundances in each sample. The authors' pipeline ran thus. Decombinator V4 was used to perform V gene, J gene and CDR3 annotation of TCR sequences. Expanded TCRs were defined as changing significantly between any two time points under a Poisson model with p below 0.0001. TCR abundances were normalised to the total number of TCRs sequenced per sample and were expressed as counts per million. TRAV1-2 paired with TRAJ12, TRAJ20 or TRAJ33 defined MAIT TCRs, while TRAV10 paired with TRAJ18 defined iNKT TCRs. VDJdb, accessed 1 November 2021, was searched for CMV, EBV and SARS-CoV-2 annotated TCRs, with TCRs annotated for multiple antigens excluded. In TCRdb, the public reads were trimmed at Q25 with fastp and aligned with MiXCR, with productive beta chains retained. Each CDR3 protein gets just one entry, which takes the most common genes and DNA from the rows behind it. V and J calls and clone size were set by TCRdb, not the authors. The sample table shows roughly 30,000 distinct CDR3 sequences, and 4.5% are seen once. The ten largest clones represent around 6% of the sample.

This sample is part of a study of early T cells in non-severe SARS-CoV-2 infection (dated by TCRdb to about 2021). About the full investigation: Because TCR sequencing was done on bulk RNA from unsorted whole blood, the alpha and beta chains could not be paired. Overall study results and their limits: VDJdb matching was skewed toward anti-spike CD8 responses, so virus-specific expansions were likely underestimated and private and CD4 specificities were missed.

Via the germline V gene (reference sequence), CDR1 is DFQATT and CDR2 SNEGSKA. V is reduced by 2 bases and J by 1 base, leaving a spacing of 11 bases between them. The CDR3 sequence holds 14 residues, the cysteine and phenylalanine included. The kept DNA is CDR3 alone, 42 bases in frame from the first base. The rearranged chain carries TRBV20-1 and TRBJ2-5, and perhaps TRBD1 as D gene, on 6 matching bases. This TCR was sampled from an adult who was a healthcare worker with PCR-confirmed SARS-CoV-2 infection or an uninfected control (not recorded which). The sequenced sample was whole blood. The CDR3 here reads CSARKGHPQETQYF. The bases read TGCAGTGCTAGAAAGGGACACCCCCAAGAGACCCAGTACTTC.